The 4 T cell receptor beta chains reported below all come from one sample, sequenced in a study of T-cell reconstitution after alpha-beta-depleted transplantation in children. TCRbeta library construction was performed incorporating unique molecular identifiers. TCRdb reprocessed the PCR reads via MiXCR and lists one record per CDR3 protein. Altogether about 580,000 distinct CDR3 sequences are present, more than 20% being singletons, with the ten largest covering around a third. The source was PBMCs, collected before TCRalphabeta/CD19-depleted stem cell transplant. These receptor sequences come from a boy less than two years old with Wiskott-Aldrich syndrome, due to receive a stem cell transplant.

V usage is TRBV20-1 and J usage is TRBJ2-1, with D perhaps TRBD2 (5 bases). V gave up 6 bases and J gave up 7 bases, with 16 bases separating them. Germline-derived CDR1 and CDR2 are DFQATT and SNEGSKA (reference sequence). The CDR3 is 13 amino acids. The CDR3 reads CSAEAVPVNEQFF. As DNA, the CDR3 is TGCAGTGCAGAAGCGGTCCCCGTAAATGAGCAGTTCTTC.

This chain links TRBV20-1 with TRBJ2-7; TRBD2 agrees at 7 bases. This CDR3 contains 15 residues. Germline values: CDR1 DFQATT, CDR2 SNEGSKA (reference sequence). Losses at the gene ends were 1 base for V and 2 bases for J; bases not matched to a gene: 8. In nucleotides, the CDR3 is TGCAGTGCTAGAGCGAAGACTAGCAGCCCCTACGAGCAGTACTTC. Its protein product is CSARAKTSSPYEQYF.

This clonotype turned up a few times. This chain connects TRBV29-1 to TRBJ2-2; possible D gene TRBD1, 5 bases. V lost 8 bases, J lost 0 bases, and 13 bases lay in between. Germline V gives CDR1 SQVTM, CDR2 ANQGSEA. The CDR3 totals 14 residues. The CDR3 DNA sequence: TGCAGCACAGCCCAGACAGCGAACACCGGGGAGCTGTTTTTT. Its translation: CSTAQTANTGELFF.

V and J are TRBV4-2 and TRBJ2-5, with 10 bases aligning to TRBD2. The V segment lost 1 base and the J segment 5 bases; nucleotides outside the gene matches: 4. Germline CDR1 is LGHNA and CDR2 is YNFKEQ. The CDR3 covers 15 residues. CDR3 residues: CASSQGGTSVETQYF. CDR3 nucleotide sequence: TGTGCCAGCAGCCAAGGAGGGACTAGCGTTGAGACCCAGTACTTC.